A selection of T cell receptor beta chains follows, all from one sample in a study of T cells in localized non-small cell lung cancer. Libraries were prepared by immunoSEQ multiplex PCR; TCRdb keeps only in-frame clonotypes and omits some of them. The sample has around 140,000 clones; 80% to 90% are singletons. The source material was peripheral blood, sampled before any cancer treatment. These receptors all stem from a female donor over 55 with stage I lung adenocarcinoma. Both conserved end residues are part of each CDR3. D genes are given only for firm matches. Clone size appears in some rows only: once, few, many, or a class for an expanded clone.

d_gene: NA; abundance: NA; j_gene: TRBJ2-3; v_gene: TRBV19; CDR3nt: TGTGCCAGTACCCTAAGTGGGGCCGGCTACACAGATACGCAGTATTTT; CDR3aa: CASTLSGAGYTDTQYF
d_gene: NA; abundance: NA; j_gene: TRBJ2-3; v_gene: TRBV6-5; CDR3nt: TGTGCCAGCACCAAGGGGGGGTTGACAGATACGCAGTATTTT; CDR3aa: CASTKGGLTDTQYF
d_gene: NA; abundance: NA; j_gene: TRBJ1-4; v_gene: TRBV28; CDR3nt: TGTGCCAGCAGTTTAGGGGGGAGATGGGAAAAACTGTTTTTT; CDR3aa: CASSLGGRWEKLFF
d_gene: TRBD2; abundance: NA; j_gene: TRBJ2-7; v_gene: TRBV5-1; CDR3nt: TGCGCCAGCAGCTTGGGACAGCCCTTCCGATTAGCGGGAGATCACGAGCAGTACTTC; CDR3aa: CASSLGQPFRLAGDHEQYF
d_gene: TRBD1; abundance: once; j_gene: TRBJ2-2; v_gene: TRBV5-1; CDR3nt: TGCGCCAGCAGTTCGGGCGGGACAGGGGGTTCCGGGGAGCTGTTTTTT; CDR3aa: CASSSGGTGGSGELFF
d_gene: NA; abundance: NA; j_gene: TRBJ2-3; v_gene: TRBV9; CDR3nt: TGTGCCAGCAGCGTCGAGGGGGGCTCAGGCGGTACGCAGTATTTT; CDR3aa: CASSVEGGSGGTQYF
d_gene: NA; abundance: once; j_gene: TRBJ1-1; v_gene: TRBV6-1; CDR3nt: TGTGCCAGCAGTGAATCTTGGTCTCTGAACACTGAAGCTTTCTTT; CDR3aa: CASSESWSLNTEAFF
d_gene: TRBD2; abundance: NA; j_gene: TRBJ2-3; v_gene: TRBV5-4; CDR3nt: TGTGCCAGCAGCTTGGGACTAGCGGACACAGATACGCAGTATTTT; CDR3aa: CASSLGLADTDTQYF
d_gene: NA; abundance: NA; j_gene: TRBJ1-1; v_gene: TRBV7-8; CDR3nt: TGTGCCAGCAGCTCCGCTGGGGGTACTGAAGCTTTCTTT; CDR3aa: CASSSAGGTEAFF
d_gene: TRBD1; abundance: few; j_gene: TRBJ1-2; v_gene: TRBV10-3; CDR3nt: TGTGCCATCAGTGAGAAACGGGACAGGGGGAACTATGGCTACACCTTC; CDR3aa: CAISEKRDRGNYGYTF
d_gene: NA; abundance: NA; j_gene: TRBJ1-4; v_gene: TRBV23-1; CDR3nt: TGCGCCAGCAGTCAGACGACAGGGTTTTTT; CDR3aa: CASSQTTGFF
d_gene: TRBD1; abundance: NA; j_gene: TRBJ2-7; v_gene: TRBV12-5; CDR3nt: TGTGCTAGTGGTCCAGGACAGGGGGGATGGGAGCAGTACTTC; CDR3aa: CASGPGQGGWEQYF
d_gene: NA; abundance: NA; j_gene: TRBJ1-5; v_gene: TRBV30; CDR3nt: TGTGCCTGGAGTCCCCTACCAGGGGACCAGCCCCAGCATTTT; CDR3aa: CAWSPLPGDQPQHF
d_gene: NA; abundance: many; j_gene: TRBJ2-7; v_gene: TRBV11-2; CDR3nt: TGTGCCAGCAGCCGATGGGACAAAGATATCTACGAGCAGTACTTC; CDR3aa: CASSRWDKDIYEQYF
d_gene: TRBD1; abundance: NA; j_gene: TRBJ1-5; v_gene: TRBV27; CDR3nt: TGTGCCAGCAAGCCGGGACAGGGGCCCAATCAGCCCCAGCATTTT; CDR3aa: CASKPGQGPNQPQHF
d_gene: TRBD1; abundance: NA; j_gene: TRBJ1-2; v_gene: TRBV2; CDR3nt: TGTGCCAGCCCCACAGGGGGAGGCTATGGCTACACCTTC; CDR3aa: CASPTGGGYGYTF
d_gene: NA; abundance: NA; j_gene: TRBJ1-1; v_gene: TRBV9; CDR3nt: TGTGCCAGCAGCGTAGCGGCGGGGCTCGGAGTGAACACTGAAGCTTTCTTT; CDR3aa: CASSVAAGLGVNTEAFF
d_gene: NA; abundance: NA; j_gene: TRBJ1-4; v_gene: TRBV2; CDR3nt: TGTGCCAGCAGTCGCCCCGGGACGGCTGAAAAACTGTTTTTT; CDR3aa: CASSRPGTAEKLFF
d_gene: NA; abundance: NA; j_gene: TRBJ2-3; v_gene: TRBV7-3; CDR3nt: TGTGCCAGCAGCTTAGGGCTAGCCCTCACAGATACGCAGTATTTT; CDR3aa: CASSLGLALTDTQYF
d_gene: NA; abundance: NA; j_gene: TRBJ1-2; v_gene: TRBV6-5; CDR3nt: TGTGCCAGCAGCCCCGATAGGGTGACGTGGGGCTACACCTTC; CDR3aa: CASSPDRVTWGYTF
d_gene: TRBD2; abundance: NA; j_gene: TRBJ2-1; v_gene: TRBV5-1; CDR3nt: TGCGCCAGCAGCTTGGGGGGGACTAGCGTCTATGAGCAGTTCTTC; CDR3aa: CASSLGGTSVYEQFF
d_gene: TRBD1; abundance: NA; j_gene: TRBJ1-1; v_gene: TRBV27; CDR3nt: TGTGCCAGCAGTCGGACAGGGCCGAACACTGAAGCTTTCTTT; CDR3aa: CASSRTGPNTEAFF
d_gene: TRBD2; abundance: NA; j_gene: TRBJ2-3; v_gene: TRBV7-9; CDR3nt: TGTGCCAGCAGCTTAACTAGCGTTGATACGCAGTATTTT; CDR3aa: CASSLTSVDTQYF
d_gene: TRBD2; abundance: NA; j_gene: TRBJ2-7; v_gene: TRBV7-6; CDR3nt: TGTGCCAGCAGCTTAGCGAGGGCTAGCGGCAACTACGAGCAGTACTTC; CDR3aa: CASSLARASGNYEQYF
d_gene: TRBD1; abundance: NA; j_gene: TRBJ2-7; v_gene: TRBV29-1; CDR3nt: TGCAGCGTTGTGACGGGCCGAAGGGGGCCCGAGCAGTACTTC; CDR3aa: CSVVTGRRGPEQYF
d_gene: TRBD1; abundance: NA; j_gene: TRBJ2-5; v_gene: TRBV9; CDR3nt: TGTGCCAGCAGCGTAGGACAGGGAGAAGAGACCCAGTACTTC; CDR3aa: CASSVGQGEETQYF
d_gene: NA; abundance: NA; j_gene: TRBJ2-7; v_gene: TRBV5-1; CDR3nt: TGCGCCAGCAGCTTGGGGCCGAACTCCTACGAGCAGTACTTC; CDR3aa: CASSLGPNSYEQYF
d_gene: NA; abundance: NA; j_gene: TRBJ2-7; v_gene: TRBV7-2; CDR3nt: TGTGCCAGCAGCTTAGTCGTAGGCTGGGGACGGGAAACCTACGAGCAGTACTTC; CDR3aa: CASSLVVGWGRETYEQYF
d_gene: NA; abundance: NA; j_gene: TRBJ2-3; v_gene: TRBV28; CDR3nt: TGTGCCAGCAGTTTCGTGTCAGAGCCCACAGATACGCAGTATTTT; CDR3aa: CASSFVSEPTDTQYF
d_gene: NA; abundance: once; j_gene: TRBJ2-1; v_gene: TRBV6-1; CDR3nt: TGTGCCAGCAGCCGAGACAGCTCCTACAATGAGCAGTTCTTC; CDR3aa: CASSRDSSYNEQFF
d_gene: NA; abundance: NA; j_gene: TRBJ1-3; v_gene: TRBV5-1; CDR3nt: TGCGCCAGCAGCATCTGGGGGCTAGGAGGAAACACCATATATTTT; CDR3aa: CASSIWGLGGNTIYF
d_gene: NA; abundance: NA; j_gene: TRBJ2-6; v_gene: TRBV6-4; CDR3nt: TGTGCCAGCAGTGAAGGAGAGTCTGGGGCCAACGTCCTGACTTTC; CDR3aa: CASSEGESGANVLTF
d_gene: TRBD1; abundance: NA; j_gene: TRBJ2-3; v_gene: TRBV5-8; CDR3nt: TGTGCCAGCAGCCCGGGACAGGGGGCAACAGATACGCAGTATTTT; CDR3aa: CASSPGQGATDTQYF
d_gene: TRBD1; abundance: NA; j_gene: TRBJ1-2; v_gene: TRBV19; CDR3nt: TGTGCCAGTACTGTGTCAGGGGGCTATGGCTACACCTTC; CDR3aa: CASTVSGGYGYTF